This T cell receptor beta chain emerged from a study of control samples from healthy donors and cancer patients. Libraries were prepared by immunoSEQ multiplex PCR; TCRdb keeps only in-frame clonotypes and omits some of them. The table lists about 120,000 clones, approximately 92% of them singletons, with 0.55% to 0.65% in the top ten. Germline V CDR1 and CDR2: MGHRA, YSYEKL. This CDR3 has 17 amino acids. The J segment lost 4 bases and the V segment lost 2 bases, leaving 12 bases of the junction unmatched. The chain employs TRBV4-1 and TRBJ2-5; 8 bases agree with TRBD2. The sequence was collected from a man older than 75 with head and neck cancer. Source material: PBMCs. The CDR3 protein is CASSQSPSGSGSETQYF. The DNA of the CDR3 is TGCGCCAGCAGCCAATCGCCAAGCGGGAGTGGTTCAGAGACCCAGTACTTC.